These 5 T cell receptor beta chains were sequenced from one sample in a study of CXCR3-negative and CXCR3-positive naive CD8 T cells. These receptors' targets are unknown. Study conclusions and caveats: Naive cells with CXCR3 showed TRB CDR3s that were more hydrophobic than those in CXCR3-negative naive cells.

Researchers prepared the TRB cDNA libraries using 5' RACE with UMI labels. Following a re-call of the 5' RACE reads, TCRdb has one entry per CDR3 protein and lacks DNA. The repertoire table contains roughly 130,000 distinct CDR3 sequences. Sequenced material: naive CXCR3+ CD8+ T cells from blood. Subset reported: CD45RO-CCR7+CD27+CD95- naive CD8+ T cells expressing CXCR3 (TNR3+). All receptors derive from a human donor in good health. Some clones in this sample may be carry-over from other donors' samples.

The rearrangement links TRBV7-8 to TRBJ2-7. The CDR3 covers 13 residues. Germline CDR1 and CDR2: SGHVS and FQNEAQ. CDR3 protein: CAGSPSDSYEQYF.

The chain carries TRBV27 and TRBJ1-2. Germline V lookup: CDR1 MNHEY, CDR2 SMNVEV (reference sequence). CDR3 length equals 14 residues. CDR3 amino acids: CASSESGPRNGYTF.

CDR3 residues: CASSLGGGTITDTQYF. J is TRBJ2-3 and V is TRBV3-1. This CDR3 contains 16 residues. CDR1 is LGHDT and CDR2 is YNNKEL in the germline V gene (reference sequence).

J is TRBJ1-1 and V is TRBV19; the TRBD1 assignment by TCRdb is unverifiable without DNA. The CDR3 consists of 14 residues. Germline V gene sequence: CDR1 LNHDA, CDR2 SQIVND (reference sequence). The CDR3 sequence: CASNTRGPGTEAFF.

V is TRBV6-5 and J is TRBJ2-2. Germline loops: CDR1 MNHEY, CDR2 SVGAGI. The CDR3 spans 14 residues. CDR3 region: CASSYATRRGRLFF.